The 28 T cell receptor beta chains presented below share a single source sample, sequenced in a study of T cells expressing NK-cell markers. TCRdb reprocessed the 5' RACE reads and keeps a single row for each CDR3 protein, giving no DNA. This sample's table reports about 380,000 distinct CDR3 sequences. The specimen sequenced was blood T cells: a sorted CD56 or NKG2C T cell subset, CD4+ or CD8+ T cells, or bulk PBMC T cells (not recorded which). These receptors originate from a man aged 18-70 years in good health.

The J gene is TRBJ2-5, the V gene TRBV20-1; the TRBD1 assignment by TCRdb is unverifiable without DNA. This CDR3 is 14 amino acids long. CDR1 is DFQATT and CDR2 is SNEGSKA in the germline V gene (reference sequence). The CDR3 protein is CSARSGTAIETQYF.

The gene calls are TRBV9 and TRBJ2-3; TCRdb's assignment of TRBD2 cannot be checked, as there is no DNA. The germline gives CDR1 SGDLS, CDR2 YYNGEE. The CDR3 runs 15 residues. CDR3 sequence: CASSPTSGLTDTQYF.

J is TRBJ1-6 and V is TRBV4-2; TCRdb reports TRBD1, a call that lacks DNA to check it against. Per germline, CDR1 LGHNA and CDR2 YNFKEQ. CDR3 size: 16 residues. The CDR3 is CASSREGQGNNSPLHF.

The rearrangement uses TRBV20-1 and TRBJ2-5. The CDR3 runs to 14 residues. Germline assignment: CDR1 DFQATT and CDR2 SNEGSKA (reference sequence). The CDR3 protein is CSARGPRIQETQYF.

The rearrangement joins TRBV5-6 to TRBJ1-5; TCRdb outputs TRBD1, but without DNA this stays unchecked. The CDR3 is made up of 17 amino acids. Germline loops: CDR1 SGHDT, CDR2 YYEEEE. The CDR3 is CASRNGQGLRGNQPQHF.

The rearrangement joins TRBV18 to TRBJ2-7; the D call from TCRdb, TRBD1, cannot be confirmed without DNA. CDR3 length: 13 residues. Germline CDR1 and CDR2: KGHSH and LQKENI. CDR3 region: CASSRDRGNEQYF. Full variable domain (missing parts from reference TRBV18 and TRBJ2-7): NAGVMQNPRHLVRRRGQEARLRCSPMKGHSHVYWYRQLPEEGLKFMVYLQKENIIDESGMPKERFSAEFPKEGPSILRIQQVVRGDSAAYFCASSRDRGNEQYFGPGTRLTVT.

CDR3 protein: CASSYSTNTGTSNQPQHF. This chain connects TRBV6-5 to TRBJ1-5; checking the TCRdb D call of TRBD1 is not possible without DNA. The CDR3 totals 18 residues. In germline, CDR1 is MNHEY, CDR2 SVGAGI.

The CDR3 is CASSYGVAGRGLETQYF. The chain combines TRBV6-5 with TRBJ2-5; the D gene TCRdb calls, TRBD1, cannot be checked with no DNA. The germline CDR1 and CDR2 sequences are MNHEY and SVGAGI. The CDR3 has 17 residues.

The rearrangement uses TRBV2 and TRBJ2-7; TCRdb indicates TRBD1, and absent DNA this call remains unverified. The length of the CDR3 is 15 residues. The germline V gene encodes CDR1 SNHLY and CDR2 FYNNEI. The CDR3 sequence is CAIRDGGARTYEQYF.

The V and J genes are TRBV5-6 and TRBJ2-1; TCRdb gives TRBD2 as the D gene, but with no DNA this cannot be confirmed. The germline CDR1 and CDR2 sequences are SGHDT and YYEEEE. There are 13 residues in the CDR3. The CDR3 sequence is CASSLEPRNEQFF.

V usage is TRBV5-6 and J usage is TRBJ2-1. The CDR3 covers 15 residues. Germline CDR1 SGHDT, CDR2 YYEEEE. CDR3 sequence: CASNRRPSSYNEQFF.

This chain connects TRBV3-1 to TRBJ2-3. There are 12 residues in the CDR3. Per the germline V gene, CDR1 is LGHDT and CDR2 is YNNKEL (reference sequence). The chain's CDR3 is CASSQKRNTQYF.

J is TRBJ2-7 and V is TRBV20-1. Germline lookup yields CDR1 DFQATT and CDR2 SNEGSKA (reference sequence). The CDR3 is 12 amino acids. CDR3: CSARSQEYEQYF.

The chain is built from TRBV3-1 and TRBJ2-3; TCRdb's D gene call, TRBD2, goes unchecked for lack of DNA. CDR3 length: 15 amino acids. Germline assignment: CDR1 LGHDT and CDR2 YNNKEL (reference sequence). CDR3 amino acids: CASSQAGTGSHTQYF.

The J gene is TRBJ2-6, the V gene TRBV7-3; TCRdb calls TRBD2, which cannot be checked without DNA. The CDR3 length is 17 residues. Germline V gene lookup returns CDR1 SGHTA and CDR2 FQGTGA. The CDR3 loop is CASSSTGGPGGANVLTF.

V usage is TRBV3-1 and J usage is TRBJ2-7; TCRdb picks TRBD2, but there is no DNA to check that call. This CDR3 has 15 residues. Germline V lookup: CDR1 LGHDT, CDR2 YNNKEL (reference sequence). Here the CDR3 reads CASSQGPAGVYEQYF.

The chain recombines TRBV4-2 with TRBJ2-7; absent DNA, TCRdb's TRBD2 call cannot be checked. The CDR3 extends over 14 amino acids. Germline V CDR1 and CDR2: LGHNA, YNFKEQ. CDR3: CASSPQRSGSEQYF.

The V gene is TRBV7-2, the J gene TRBJ1-2. The length of the CDR3 is 16 residues. In germline, CDR1 is SGHTA, CDR2 FQGNSA. The CDR3 sequence: CASSLARSAANYGYTF.

The gene calls are TRBV5-1 and TRBJ2-5; TCRdb outputs TRBD2, but without DNA this stays unchecked. From germline, CDR1 is SGHRS and CDR2 YFSETQ. This CDR3 is built from 15 residues. This CDR3 reads CASSLGMAGSVTQYF.

The chain joins TRBV5-5 to TRBJ2-7; TCRdb lists TRBD2, though no DNA is available to test this call. This CDR3 is built from 15 residues. Germline CDR1 is SGHKS and CDR2 is YYEKEE (reference sequence). The CDR3 reads CASSLTSEGSYEQYF.

The rearrangement uses TRBV19 and TRBJ2-7; the TCRdb D gene call, TRBD1, has no DNA to confirm it. The CDR3 runs to 11 residues. Per the germline V gene, CDR1 is LNHDA and CDR2 is SQIVND (reference sequence). The CDR3 region is CASGQVYEQYF.

Here the CDR3 reads CATSDLQGKGTDTQYF. V and J are TRBV24-1 and TRBJ2-3. Germline loops: CDR1 KGHDR, CDR2 SFDVKD. This CDR3 is built from 16 residues.

The chain combines TRBV12-3 or TRBV12-4 with TRBJ2-7; with no DNA, the TCRdb D assignment of TRBD1 cannot be verified. The CDR3 runs to 15 residues. The CDR3 spells CASSAGQGGGYEQYF.

The chain has TRBV27 and TRBJ2-5; TCRdb outputs TRBD1, but without DNA this stays unchecked. The CDR3 has 15 residues. CDR1 MNHEY and CDR2 SMNVEV come from the germline V gene (reference sequence). The CDR3 sequence is CASSIQDRGKRTQYF.

The rearrangement uses TRBV20-1 and TRBJ2-7. Germline V gene sequence: CDR1 DFQATT, CDR2 SNEGSKA (reference sequence). The CDR3 consists of 15 residues. The CDR3 protein is CSAKIYEPSSYEQYF.

The rearrangement joins TRBV20-1 to TRBJ2-7; TCRdb returns TRBD2, unconfirmable since there is no DNA. CDR1 is DFQATT, CDR2 SNEGSKA, per germline (reference sequence). There are 12 residues in the CDR3. CDR3: CSATGWLDEQYF.

The chain is built from TRBV5-1 and TRBJ2-3; the TRBD1 assignment by TCRdb is unverifiable without DNA. The CDR3 has 16 residues. CDR1 and CDR2 (germline): SGHRS, YFSETQ. CDR3 amino acids: CASSSTAGTSTDTQYF.

This chain connects TRBV12-3 or TRBV12-4 to TRBJ2-4; with no DNA, the TCRdb D assignment of TRBD2 cannot be verified. CDR3 length: 13 residues. CDR3 sequence reads: CASSLGAGRRSYF.